The rows below give T cell receptor beta chains drawn from one sample of a study of OX40 agonist ivuxolimab in advanced cancers. Only in-frame clones appear in the TCRdb table, and some are missing; sequencing was by immunoSEQ multiplex PCR. The sample records more than 80,000 clones, 65% to 90% being singletons. This specimen consisted of CD4+ or CD8+ T cells sorted from blood, obtained in a trial of the OX40 agonist ivuxolimab. The origin of the receptors is an adult with an advanced solid tumor such as melanoma, head and neck, liver or kidney cancer. Each CDR3 is given with its conserved first and last residue. The D gene is left open where the match is weak. Not every row has a clone size; where given, it reads once, few, many or a size class.

TRBD2,.,TRBV7-3,TRBJ2-1,CASSLVGTSGYNEQFF,TGTGCCAGCAGCTTAGTTGGGACTAGCGGTTACAATGAGCAGTTCTTC
.,.,TRBV28,TRBJ1-4,CASTRGVGEKLFF,TGTGCCAGCACCCGCGGGGTGGGGGAAAAACTGTTTTTT
TRBD2,.,TRBV5-1,TRBJ2-7,CASSLVASGPEQYF,TGCGCCAGCAGCTTGGTGGCTAGCGGGCCCGAGCAGTACTTC
TRBD2,.,TRBV19,TRBJ2-1,CASKSERDGVNNEQFF,TGTGCCAGTAAATCGGAGCGGGATGGTGTCAACAATGAGCAGTTCTTC
TRBD2,.,TRBV19,TRBJ2-7,CATSLSGTSDYPPNF,TGTGCCACTAGCCTATCCGGGACTAGCGATTATCCTCCTAACTTC
TRBD1,few,TRBV7-6,TRBJ2-7,CASSFWTGGYEQYF,TGTGCCAGCAGCTTTTGGACAGGGGGGTACGAGCAGTACTTC
TRBD1,.,TRBV7-9,TRBJ2-2,CALQGAGNTGELFF,TGTGCCCTGCAGGGGGCGGGGAACACCGGGGAGCTGTTTTTT
TRBD1,.,TRBV6-1,TRBJ1-4,CASRRDSFNEKLFF,TGTGCCAGCAGAAGGGACAGCTTTAATGAAAAACTGTTTTTT
.,.,TRBV20-1,TRBJ1-1,CSARGALLAFF,TGCAGTGCCAGAGGGGCCTTGCTCGCTTTCTTT
TRBD1,.,TRBV25-1,TRBJ2-1,CASSGWTGVSNEQFF,TGTGCCAGCAGTGGTTGGACAGGGGTTAGTAATGAGCAGTTCTTC
.,.,TRBV2,TRBJ1-4,CASSAGLADEKLFF,TGTGCCAGCAGTGCCGGACTAGCGGATGAAAAACTGTTTTTT
.,.,TRBV30,TRBJ1-4,CAWSAPGFNEKLFF,TGTGCCTGGAGCGCCCCAGGCTTCAATGAAAAACTGTTTTTT
.,.,TRBV5-1,TRBJ2-7,CASSLGYRDNSYEQYF,TGCGCCAGCAGCTTGGGATATCGGGACAACTCCTACGAGCAGTACTTC
TRBD2,few,TRBV7-2,TRBJ2-7,CASSLAGLAGGLSYEQYF,TGTGCCAGCAGCTTAGCCGGACTAGCGGGAGGCCTGTCCTACGAGCAGTACTTC
.,medium-sized,TRBV28,TRBJ2-2,CASSTPTGELFF,TGTGCCAGCAGTACCCCGACCGGGGAGCTGTTTTTT
.,.,TRBV9,TRBJ2-3,CASSSGLPTDTQYF,TGTGCCAGCAGCTCCGGACTTCCCACAGATACGCAGTATTTT
TRBD2,once,TRBV7-9,TRBJ2-1,CASSSRGLAGVRSYNEQFF,TGTGCCAGCAGCTCCCGGGGACTAGCGGGAGTGCGATCCTACAATGAGCAGTTCTTC
.,.,TRBV4-2,TRBJ2-1,CASSQAITGMYNEQFF,TGTGCCAGCAGTCAAGCCATAACGGGGATGTACAATGAGCAGTTCTTC